The next 19 T cell receptor beta chains were all read from a single sample in a study of immune evolution from preneoplasia to lung adenocarcinoma. TCRdb's table, derived via immunoSEQ multiplex PCR, lists solely in-frame clones and lacks some. The repertoire holds just over 4,000 clones, with just over 85% as singletons. Sequenced input: FFPE minimally invasive lung adenocarcinoma tissue. The origin of the receptors is a donor at least 70 years old with lung adenocarcinoma.

The chain recombines TRBV4-3 with TRBJ2-6; 8 bases line up with TRBD2. Per the germline V gene, CDR1 is LGHNA and CDR2 is YSLEER. The CDR3 runs 19 residues. The junction had 9 bases not matched to a gene; V was cut back by 0 bases and J by 2 bases. The chain's CDR3 is CASSQEERESLAGANVLTF. The CDR3 coding sequence is TGCGCCAGCAGCCAAGAGGAGCGGGAGAGTCTGGCTGGGGCCAACGTCCTGACTTTC.

The rearrangement uses TRBV7-6 and TRBJ1-5, with a weak D call TRBD1 (5 bases). CDR1 SGHVS and CDR2 FNYEAQ come from the germline V gene. CDR3 size: 18 residues. Between the trimmed V and J ends, which lost 1 base and 5 bases, there was a span of 21 bases. The CDR3 loop reads CASSLGGRGTGFHQPQHF. CDR3 nucleotide sequence: TGTGCCAGCAGCTTAGGAGGGCGGGGAACAGGCTTCCATCAGCCCCAGCATTTT.

Here the CDR3 reads CASSEGLAGPYEQYF. DNA of the CDR3: TGTGCCAGCAGTGAAGGACTAGCGGGACCCTACGAGCAGTACTTC. This rearrangement joins TRBV6-1 to TRBJ2-7; 11 positions match TRBD2. This CDR3 contains 15 residues. Germline V gene lookup returns CDR1 MNHNS and CDR2 SASEGT. The J segment lost 2 bases and the V segment lost 1 base, leaving 1 base of the junction unmatched.

The DNA for the CDR3 is TGTGCCAGCTCACCGGACACAGATACGCAGTATTTT. Its protein is CASSPDTDTQYF. The chain links TRBV18 to TRBJ2-3; unclear D gene. Germline values: CDR1 KGHSH, CDR2 LQKENI. V was pared by 3 bases and J by 2 bases, with 3 bases between. The CDR3 loop spans 12 amino acids.

The gene calls are TRBV21-1 and TRBJ2-5; the table gives TRBD2 as D, unverified against the DNA. TRBV21-1 is a known pseudogene. The CDR3 has 16 amino acids. In nucleotides, the CDR3 is TGTGCCAGCAGCAAAGCGCCGCTAGTTGGTGAAGAGACCCAGTACTTC. Its protein is CASSKAPLVGEETQYF.

This CDR3 is CASSRDLQETQYF. The CDR3 region has the DNA TGCGCCAGCAGCAGGGACTTGCAAGAGACCCAGTACTTC. The chain links TRBV10-1 to TRBJ2-5; a possible D gene is TRBD2 (6 bases). Germline values: CDR1 WNHNN, CDR2 SYGVQD (reference sequence). CDR3 length equals 13 residues. Deletions cut 6 bases from V and 2 bases from J, with 10 bases between.

Comment on this clone: At one boundary the junction diverges from the germline segment, which might be a read error. The chain links TRBV27 to TRBJ2-7; 14 bases agree with TRBD2. From germline, CDR1 is MNHEY and CDR2 SMNVEV (reference sequence). The CDR3 extends over 14 amino acids. The CDR3 spells CASSPGLAGAASNF. In DNA, the CDR3 is TGTGCCAGCAGTCCGGGACTAGCGGGAGCGGCGAGCAACTTC.

This chain connects TRBV4-1 to TRBJ1-4; D is ambiguous. The V end lost 4 bases, the J end lost 4 bases, and 7 bases lay between the germline ends. CDR3 size: 13 residues. Germline V gene lookup returns CDR1 MGHRA and CDR2 YSYEKL. The CDR3 loop reads CASSRTVNEKLFF. The DNA of the CDR3 is TGCGCCAGCAGCCGCACAGTTAATGAAAAACTGTTTTTT.

This clone was recorded once. J is TRBJ2-2 and V is TRBV7-6, with TRBD1 matching over 9 bases. The CDR3 has 17 residues. Germline V CDR1 and CDR2: SGHVS, FNYEAQ. V lost 3 bases and J lost 4; bases outside the gene matches: 9. The DNA of the CDR3 is TGTGCCAGCAGCTTTCGGGATCCGGACAGGGGCACCGGGGAGCTGTTTTTT. Its protein product is CASSFRDPDRGTGELFF. Complete variable domain (other parts from reference TRBV7-6 and TRBJ2-2): GAGVSQSPRYKVTKRGQDVALRCDPISGHVSLYWYRQALGQGPEFLTYFNYEAQQDKSGLPNDRFSAERPEGSISTLTIQRTEQRDSAMYRCASSFRDPDRGTGELFFGEGSRLTVL.

The chain employs TRBV19 and TRBJ2-2; D is unresolved. The V gene's germline CDR1 is LNHDA and CDR2 SQIVND (reference sequence). Trimming took 4 bases from V and 1 from J, leaving 7 bases between them. This CDR3 has 14 residues. CDR3 loop: CASSSDQNTGELFF. The CDR3 coding sequence is TGTGCCAGTAGTAGCGACCAGAACACCGGGGAGCTGTTTTTT. The full variable domain, rest sourced from reference TRBV19 and TRBJ2-2, is DGGITQSPKYLFRKEGQNVTLSCEQNLNHDAMYWYRQDPGQGLRLIYYSQIVNDFQKGDIAEGYSVSREKKESFPLTVTSAQKNPTAFYLCASSSDQNTGELFFGEGSRLTVL.

This clone has a handful of counts. The chain employs TRBV9 and TRBJ2-2, with TRBD2 as a possible D gene (6 bases). Germline CDR1 SGDLS, CDR2 YYNGEE. V was shortened by 3 bases and J by 7 bases, with 13 bases between the two germline ends. The CDR3 extends over 14 amino acids. Here the CDR3 reads CASSGMGLYGELFF. In DNA form, the CDR3 reads TGTGCCAGCAGCGGGATGGGACTCTACGGGGAGCTGTTTTTT.

The chain recombines TRBV5-1 with TRBJ2-2; D unresolved. This CDR3 spans 12 amino acids. CDR1 and CDR2 from the germline V gene are SGHRS and YFSETQ. The germline V and J ends were trimmed by 3 bases and 6 bases, with 6 bases remaining between them. The CDR3 protein is CASSSSPGELFF. The CDR3 coding sequence is TGCGCCAGCAGCTCTAGTCCCGGGGAGCTGTTTTTT.

The chain links TRBV29-1 to TRBJ2-5; the D gene is possibly TRBD2 (5 bases). The DNA end favors TRBJ2-7, so the J call may be wrong. There are 12 residues in the CDR3. The germline V gene encodes CDR1 SQVTM and CDR2 ANQGSEA. The CDR3, as DNA: TGCAGCGTGGGAGAGCCATCCTACGAGCAGTACTTC. Its protein is CSVGEPSYEQYF.

This clone was observed a single time. The rearrangement uses TRBV7-9 and TRBJ2-6; D might be TRBD1 (5 bases). Trimming took off 1 base at V and 8 bases at J, with 12 bases between the two ends. Germline V gives CDR1 SEHNR, CDR2 FQNEAQ (reference sequence). This CDR3 has 15 amino acids. The CDR3: CASSLGGAVSNVLTF. DNA of the CDR3: TGTGCCAGCAGCTTAGGTGGGGCTGTTTCCAACGTCCTGACTTTC. Together with reference TRBV7-9 and TRBJ2-6, the CDR3 gives the full variable domain: DTGVSQNPRHKITKRGQNVTFRCDPISEHNRLYWYRQTLGQGPEFLTYFQNEAQLEKSRLLSDRFSAERPKGSFSTLEIQRTEQGDSAMYLCASSLGGAVSNVLTFGAGSRLTVL.

Only one count was recorded for this clone. This chain uses TRBV15 with TRBJ2-1; TRBD2 aligns across 9 bases. V trimming: 0 bases; J trimming: 6 bases; junction bases outside the gene matches: 6. This CDR3 comprises 16 residues. Germline CDR1 and CDR2: LNHNV and YYDKDF (reference sequence). The CDR3 sequence: CATSRDPSGIGNEQFF. The CDR3 DNA follows: TGTGCCACCAGCAGAGACCCTAGCGGGATAGGCAATGAGCAGTTCTTC.

This clone was observed once. The DNA for the CDR3 is TGCGCCAGCAAGAGGGGTTCCACAGATACGCAGTATTTT. This encodes CASKRGSTDTQYF. This chain uses TRBV5-1 with TRBJ2-3; either TRBD1 or TRBD2 may fit D (5 bases each). Trimming took 6 bases from V and 2 from J, leaving 10 bases between them. Germline CDR1 and CDR2: SGHRS and YFSETQ. The CDR3 length is 13 residues.

The chain joins TRBV7-2 to TRBJ2-5; D uncertain. This CDR3 has 12 residues. Germline V gene data show CDR1 as SGHTA and CDR2 as FQGNSA. The V gene lost 1 base and the J gene lost 4 bases, with 4 bases spanning the gap. The CDR3 region is CASSLGRETQYF. The CDR3 DNA reads TGTGCCAGCAGCTTAGGTCGAGAGACCCAGTACTTC.

The chain joins TRBV7-9 to TRBJ2-7, with D unresolved. The V end lost 4 bases, the J end lost 3 bases, and 10 bases lay between the germline ends. CDR1 is SEHNR, CDR2 FQNEAQ, per germline (reference sequence). This CDR3 spans 13 amino acids. The CDR3 region has the DNA TGTGCCAGCAGCTCTTCAATGGTCTACGAGCAGTACTTC. Amino acid sequence: CASSSSMVYEQYF.

The genes are TRBV10-1 and TRBJ2-3, with TRBD2 matching over 14 bases. This CDR3 is built from 15 residues. J lost 5 bases, V lost 5 bases, and 3 bases had no gene match. Germline CDR1 is WNHNN and CDR2 is SYGVQD (reference sequence). The DNA of the CDR3 is TGCGCCAGCAGTAAGACTAGCGGGAGGGGAGATACGCAGTATTTT. It yields the protein CASSKTSGRGDTQYF.